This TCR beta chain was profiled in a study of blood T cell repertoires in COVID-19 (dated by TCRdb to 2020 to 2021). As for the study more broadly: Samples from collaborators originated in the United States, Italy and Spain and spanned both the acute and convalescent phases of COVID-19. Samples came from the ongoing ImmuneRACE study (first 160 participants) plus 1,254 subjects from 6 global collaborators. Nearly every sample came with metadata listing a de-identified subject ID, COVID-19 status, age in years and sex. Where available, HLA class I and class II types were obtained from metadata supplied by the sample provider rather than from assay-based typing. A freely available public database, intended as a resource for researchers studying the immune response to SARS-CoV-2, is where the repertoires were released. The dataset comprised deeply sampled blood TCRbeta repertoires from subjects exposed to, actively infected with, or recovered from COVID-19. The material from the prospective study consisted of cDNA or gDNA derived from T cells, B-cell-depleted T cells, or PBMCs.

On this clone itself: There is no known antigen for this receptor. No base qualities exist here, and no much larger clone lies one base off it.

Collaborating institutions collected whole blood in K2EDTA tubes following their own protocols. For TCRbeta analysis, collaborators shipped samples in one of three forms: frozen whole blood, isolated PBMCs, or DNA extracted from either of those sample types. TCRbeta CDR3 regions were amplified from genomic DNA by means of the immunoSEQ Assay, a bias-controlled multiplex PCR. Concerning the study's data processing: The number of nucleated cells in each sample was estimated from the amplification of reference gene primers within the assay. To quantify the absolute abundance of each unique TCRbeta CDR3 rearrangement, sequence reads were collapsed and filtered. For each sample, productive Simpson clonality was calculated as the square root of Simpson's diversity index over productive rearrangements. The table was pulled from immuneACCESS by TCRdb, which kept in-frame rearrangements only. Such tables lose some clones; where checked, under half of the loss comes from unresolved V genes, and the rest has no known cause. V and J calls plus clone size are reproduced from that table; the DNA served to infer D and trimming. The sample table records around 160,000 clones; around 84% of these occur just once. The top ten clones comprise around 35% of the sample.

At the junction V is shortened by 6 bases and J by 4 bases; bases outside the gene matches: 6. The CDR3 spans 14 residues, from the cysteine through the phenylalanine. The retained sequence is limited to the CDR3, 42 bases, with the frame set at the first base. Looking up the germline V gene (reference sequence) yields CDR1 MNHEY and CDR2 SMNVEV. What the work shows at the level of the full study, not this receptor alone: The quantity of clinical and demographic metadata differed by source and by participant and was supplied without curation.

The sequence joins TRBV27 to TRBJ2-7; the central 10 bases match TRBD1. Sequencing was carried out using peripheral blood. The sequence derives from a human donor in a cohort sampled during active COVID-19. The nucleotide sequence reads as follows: TGTGCCAGCAGCTATGACAGGGGGCGGTACGAGCAGTACTTC. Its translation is CASSYDRGRYEQYF.